These T cell receptor beta chains were read from a single sample in a study of blood T cell repertoires in COVID-19. The assay was immunoSEQ multiplex PCR, and TCRdb's table has in-frame clones only and misses some. The sample holds approximately 77,000 clones; almost 85% are singletons and the top ten take 8.5% to 10%. Sequencing used peripheral blood. All receptors derive from a man aged 45 to 65 with COVID-19, enrolled during active disease. CDR3s include the opening cysteine and the closing phenylalanine or tryptophan. The order of the fields is CDR3 DNA, CDR3 protein, clone size, D gene, CDR3 length, J gene, V gene. D genes are given only for firm matches. Clone size is shown for a subset of rows, as once, few, many or a class of expanded clone.

TGTGCCACCAGCGACGGGACAGGGCTTGAAAAACTGTTTTTT | CATSDGTGLEKLFF | . | TRBD1 | 14 | TRBJ1-4 | TRBV15
TGTGCCACCAGTGCCCCAGGGCTCCCGGACACTGAAGCTTTCTTT | CATSAPGLPDTEAFF | . | . | 15 | TRBJ1-1 | TRBV24-1
TGTGCCAGCAACCGGGACAGCTCCTACGAGCAGTACTTC | CASNRDSSYEQYF | . | TRBD1 | 13 | TRBJ2-7 | TRBV6-5
TGCGCCAGCAGCTGGGACAGTCGTGGCTACACCTTC | CASSWDSRGYTF | . | TRBD1 | 12 | TRBJ1-2 | TRBV5-1
TGTGCCAGCAGTGTTAGCTATAATTCACCCCTCCACTTT | CASSVSYNSPLHF | . | . | 13 | TRBJ1-6 | TRBV2
TGTGCCAGCAGCCCCGGGACAGGGGGACTTGAAGCTTTCTTT | CASSPGTGGLEAFF | . | TRBD1 | 14 | TRBJ1-1 | TRBV14
TGTGCCAGCAGCTTTCCCGGGACTTCACCTTACGAGCAGTACTTC | CASSFPGTSPYEQYF | . | . | 15 | TRBJ2-7 | TRBV7-8
TGTGCCTGGAGGCATGAGGGACAGGCTTCCACCGGGGAGCTGTTTTTT | CAWRHEGQASTGELFF | . | TRBD1 | 16 | TRBJ2-2 | TRBV30
TGTGCCAGCAGCCACGACAGGGGTGGTCGTGAGCAGTTCTTC | CASSHDRGGREQFF | . | TRBD1 | 14 | TRBJ2-1 | TRBV7-2
TGTGCCAGTATCCGGGGAGGGCAGGGAGGCCAGCCCCAGCATTTT | CASIRGGQGGQPQHF | . | . | 15 | TRBJ1-5 | TRBV19
TGTGCCTGGAGGTCGAGGAGCCCCTACAATGAGCAGTTCTTC | CAWRSRSPYNEQFF | few | . | 14 | TRBJ2-1 | TRBV30
TGTGCCAGCAGCTTTCCGGGAAGCAATCAGCCCCAGCATTTT | CASSFPGSNQPQHF | . | . | 14 | TRBJ1-5 | TRBV11-2
TGTGCCAGCAGCCCCATGGAGGGTCAGCCCCAGCATTTT | CASSPMEGQPQHF | . | . | 13 | TRBJ1-5 | TRBV7-2
TGTGCCATCAGTGAGTCGGCAGGGGGCGTGGGGAACACTGAAGCTTTCTTT | CAISESAGGVGNTEAFF | . | TRBD1 | 17 | TRBJ1-1 | TRBV10-3
TGTGCCACCAGCAGAGGGAGGGGAAACACCATATATTTT | CATSRGRGNTIYF | . | . | 13 | TRBJ1-3 | TRBV15
TGTGCCAGCAGCTTAGCGGAGTACAGGGGCCGTAGCAATCAGCCCCAGCATTTT | CASSLAEYRGRSNQPQHF | . | TRBD1 | 18 | TRBJ1-5 | TRBV7-9
TGCGCCAGCAGCTTGGGACTAGCCGGGGGCAATGAGCAGTTCTTC | CASSLGLAGGNEQFF | . | TRBD2 | 15 | TRBJ2-1 | TRBV5-1
TGTGCCAGCAGCTTGGGACTAGCGGAAAACAATGAGCAGTTCTTC | CASSLGLAENNEQFF | few | TRBD2 | 15 | TRBJ2-1 | TRBV9
TGTGCCTGGAGGGGGCGGGGCTCCTACAATGAGCAGTTCTTC | CAWRGRGSYNEQFF | once | . | 14 | TRBJ2-1 | TRBV30
TGTGCCAGCAGCCAAGAGCTACCCGCGAGGGGGACGGTAAGATTGTACGAGCAGTACTTC | CASSQELPARGTVRLYEQYF | . | . | 20 | TRBJ2-7 | TRBV14
TGTGCCAGCAGTTACGCCTGGGACAGGGTAACTGGAGAGCAGTACTTC | CASSYAWDRVTGEQYF | once | TRBD1 | 16 | TRBJ2-7 | TRBV6-2/TRBV6-3
TGTGCCAGCAGCTGGGGACAGGGGTACGAGCAGTACTTC | CASSWGQGYEQYF | . | TRBD1 | 13 | TRBJ2-7 | TRBV11-3
TGTGCCAGCAGCCTGACTAGCGGGAGGCCCACCGGGGAGCTGTTTTTT | CASSLTSGRPTGELFF | once | TRBD2 | 16 | TRBJ2-2 | TRBV7-8
TGTGCCAGCAGCCAAACCTCGGGACAGGGGGTTGAGCAGTACTTC | CASSQTSGQGVEQYF | . | TRBD1 | 15 | TRBJ2-7 | TRBV3-1/TRBV3-2
TGTGCCAGCAGTCCACAGGGACGGGATAATTCACCCCTCCACTTT | CASSPQGRDNSPLHF | few | . | 15 | TRBJ1-6 | TRBV25-1
TGCAGCGTTGAAGCCCCTCGGACGGGCCGGGGGAACACTGAAGCTTTCTTT | CSVEAPRTGRGNTEAFF | . | . | 17 | TRBJ1-1 | TRBV29-1
TGTGCCAGCAGTCCGCGGGGAGGGATGCACTATGGCTACACCTTC | CASSPRGGMHYGYTF | . | . | 15 | TRBJ1-2 | TRBV28
TGCGCCAGCAGCCAAGATCCGGTGAATACGCAGTATTTT | CASSQDPVNTQYF | . | . | 13 | TRBJ2-3 | TRBV4-1
TGTGCCAGCAGCGGGGTGGTCGGACAGGGAAGCTACGAGCAGTACTTC | CASSGVVGQGSYEQYF | . | TRBD1 | 16 | TRBJ2-7 | TRBV5-4
TGTGCCAGCTCACCCCGGCCGACTAGCGGGTACAATGAGCAGTTCTTC | CASSPRPTSGYNEQFF | once | TRBD2 | 16 | TRBJ2-1 | TRBV18
TGTGCCAGCAGCGGCGGGAGTCCGAATGAGCAGTTCTTC | CASSGGSPNEQFF | many | TRBD2 | 13 | TRBJ2-1 | TRBV6-4